A single sample gave rise to the 28 T cell receptor beta chains below, sequenced in a study of CD8+CD57+ T cells in acquired aplastic anemia (dated 2018 in TCRdb). Expansion of CD8+CD57+ cells had been shown by flow cytometry in the patients chosen for sequencing. TCRdb records Illumina HiSeq 2000 as the sequencer. Profiling of TCR beta VDJ combinations and CDR3 sequences used genomic DNA as the template. TCRdb ran its own pipeline on the public reads, namely fastp trimming at Q25 and MiXCR clone calling, and kept in-frame beta chains. Rows with one shared CDR3 protein collapse into an entry with the most common genes and DNA. In all, the sample holds under 200,000 distinct CDR3 sequences, and roughly 48% of those were seen once. The ten largest clonotypes hold around 2.9% of the sample. Sequenced material: sorted CD4+, CD8+, or CD8+CD57+ T cells (not recorded which) from PBMCs. The receptor set was obtained from a human donor with aplastic anemia.

This clonotype was counted a single time. This sequence joins TRBV29-1 and TRBJ1-3; 8 bases match TRBD1. After removal of 7 bases from V and 1 base from J, the junction contained 6 bases not matched to a gene. Germline V gene data show CDR1 as SQVTM and CDR2 as ANQGSEA. The CDR3 runs to 14 residues. The CDR3 DNA reads TGCAGCGGGACAACAGGGGGGTCTGGAAACACCATATATTTT. Its translation is CSGTTGGSGNTIYF.

The chain recombines TRBV19 with TRBJ2-7; a weak D match, TRBD1 (6 bases). Between the trimmed V and J ends, which lost 1 base and 5 bases, there was a span of 12 bases. From germline, CDR1 is LNHDA and CDR2 SQIVND (reference sequence). The CDR3 consists of 14 residues. For the CDR3, the DNA is TGTGCCAGTAGTATAGTTGCACAGGGCCACGAGCAGTACTTC. This codes for CASSIVAQGHEQYF. Filled out from reference TRBV19 and TRBJ2-7, the complete variable domain reads DGGITQSPKYLFRKEGQNVTLSCEQNLNHDAMYWYRQDPGQGLRLIYYSQIVNDFQKGDIAEGYSVSREKKESFPLTVTSAQKNPTAFYLCASSIVAQGHEQYFGPGTRLTVT.

This clonotype has more than one count but fewer than ten. V and J are TRBV15 and TRBJ2-7; no clear D. V was clipped by 0 bases and J by 0 bases, with 12 bases between them. The germline V gene has CDR1 LNHNV and CDR2 YYDKDF (reference sequence). The CDR3 has 16 amino acids. The CDR3 sequence is CATSRDAETVSYEQYF. CDR3 bases: TGTGCCACCAGCAGAGATGCTGAGACGGTCTCCTACGAGCAGTACTTC.

The chain joins TRBV24-1 to TRBJ2-3; no clear D gene. Germline V gives CDR1 KGHDR, CDR2 SFDVKD. The CDR3 is 16 residues long. The V and J ends lost 4 bases and 3 bases respectively, with 16 bases between them. CDR3 DNA sequence: TGTGCCACCAGTGACCCGGAGCCGGTAGGGACAGATACGCAGTATTTT. It yields the protein CATSDPEPVGTDTQYF.

The chain is built from TRBV12-3 or TRBV12-4 and TRBJ2-5; no reliable D call. The CDR3 extends over 13 amino acids. V was shortened by 1 base and J by 1 base, with 4 bases between the two germline ends. In DNA form, the CDR3 reads TGTGCCAGCAGTTTAGACAGCCAAGAGACCCAGTACTTC. Translating it yields CASSLDSQETQYF.

This clonotype was picked up many times. Because the CDR3 is missing its conserved closing phenylalanine or tryptophan, this is likely a read error. This chain links TRBV13 with TRBJ2-7; 9 bases match TRBD2. The junction had 7 bases not matched to a gene; V was cut back by 0 bases and J by 10 bases. Germline loops: CDR1 PRHDT, CDR2 FYEKMQ (reference sequence). The CDR3 has 14 residues. The DNA of the CDR3 is TGTGCCAGCAGCTTAGGCCCTAGCGGGGTCCTCCAGTACTCC. Residues: CASSLGPSGVLQYS.

The V and J genes are TRBV9 and TRBJ2-7, with D perhaps being TRBD1 or TRBD2 (5 bases each). This CDR3 contains 15 residues. V was clipped by 4 bases and J by 2 bases, with 16 bases between them. Germline V lookup: CDR1 SGDLS, CDR2 YYNGEE. CDR3 sequence reads: CASSPFEGKAYEQYF. The CDR3 coding sequence is TGTGCCAGCAGCCCGTTTGAGGGGAAGGCCTACGAGCAGTACTTC.

The V and J genes are TRBV28 and TRBJ2-7, with a possible D match to TRBD2 (5 bases). The germline gives CDR1 MDHEN, CDR2 SYDVKM. The CDR3 runs to 14 residues. The ends were cut back, 5 bases at V and 1 base at J, with 12 bases in the middle. The CDR3 DNA reads as TGTGCCAGCAGTAAACTAGGCGCTTCCTACGAGCAGTACTTC. The encoded protein is CASSKLGASYEQYF.

This clonotype has at least ten counts. This sequence joins TRBV20-1 and TRBJ1-1; TRBD1 might be the D (6 bases). The length of the CDR3 is 12 residues. V lost 2 bases to trimming and J lost 4 bases, with 8 bases between them. CDR1 and CDR2 (germline): DFQATT, SNEGSKA (reference sequence). In nucleotides, the CDR3 is TGCAGTGCTAGACCAGGGGTCACTGAAGCTTTCTTT. Its protein product is CSARPGVTEAFF.

The rearrangement joins TRBV15 to TRBJ2-7, with a possible D match to TRBD1 (6 bases). The CDR3 length is 17 residues. Looked up from germline, CDR1 is LNHNV and CDR2 is YYDKDF (reference sequence). Trimming shortened V by 0 bases and J by 2 bases, and 17 bases separated the two germline ends. CDR3 in DNA: TGTGCCACCAGCAGAGATTCGGCCCGGACAGCAACCTACGAGCAGTACTTC. Translated, it gives CATSRDSARTATYEQYF.

This clonotype showed up just once. The genes are TRBV7-2 and TRBJ2-3; 11 positions agree with TRBD2. Germline CDR1 is SGHTA and CDR2 is FQGNSA. V lost 0 bases and J lost 4; bases outside the gene matches: 0. The CDR3 runs to 15 residues. The CDR3 sequence is CASSLASGGADTQYF. CDR3 DNA: TGTGCCAGCAGCTTAGCTAGCGGGGGGGCAGATACGCAGTATTTT.

Only one count was recorded for this clonotype. CDR3 sequence (DNA): TGTGCTAGAGACAGGTCAACTAATGAAAAACTGTTTTTT. This codes for CARDRSTNEKLFF. The chain has TRBV7-3 and TRBJ1-4, with D possibly being TRBD1 (6 bases). Germline V CDR1 and CDR2: SGHTA, FQGTGA. The CDR3 covers 13 residues.

The chain recombines TRBV9 with TRBJ2-2; D gene uncertain. CDR1 is SGDLS, CDR2 YYNGEE, per germline. This CDR3 spans 13 amino acids. Between the trimmed V and J ends, which lost 0 bases and 4 bases, there was a span of 4 bases. The CDR3 region is CASSVGSTGELFF. Written as DNA, the CDR3 is TGTGCCAGCAGCGTAGGGTCCACCGGGGAGCTGTTTTTT. The whole variable domain, filled in from reference TRBV9 and TRBJ2-2, reads DSGVTQTPKHLITATGQRVTLRCSPRSGDLSVYWYQQSLDQGLQFLIQYYNGEERAKGNILERFSAQQFPDLHSELNLSSLELGDSALYFCASSVGSTGELFFGEGSRLTVL.

There are a few counts of this clonotype. The V and J genes are TRBV19 and TRBJ1-5; a possible D gene is TRBD1 (5 bases). Germline V gene lookup returns CDR1 LNHDA and CDR2 SQIVND (reference sequence). The length of the CDR3 is 14 residues. Trimming removed 0 bases from V and 5 bases from J, with 8 bases in between. The CDR3 loop is CASSIDRVHQPQHF. The CDR3 nucleotides read TGTGCCAGTAGTATAGACAGGGTGCATCAGCCCCAGCATTTT.

A few counts support this clonotype. This may arise from a read error, as a much more abundant clone is one base away. V and J are TRBV5-4 and TRBJ2-5; D remains ambiguous. V was pared by 0 bases and J by 5 bases, with 11 bases between. Germline V CDR1 and CDR2: SGHNT, YYREEE (reference sequence). CDR3 length: 14 amino acids. CDR3: CASSLAYKEETQYF. The CDR3 bases are TGTGCCAGCAGCTTGGCCTATAAGGAGGAGACCCAGTACTTC.

The sample holds a few counts of this clonotype. This chain joins TRBV3-1 and TRBJ1-1; tentatively, D is TRBD1 (6 bases). Germline V gives CDR1 LGHDT, CDR2 YNNKEL (reference sequence). Between the trimmed V and J ends, which lost 4 bases and 1 base, there was a span of 13 bases. The length of the CDR3 is 15 residues. CDR3 sequence: CASSPRDRPNTEAFF. The CDR3 DNA sequence: TGTGCCAGCAGCCCCCGAGACAGGCCGAACACTGAAGCTTTCTTT.

The V and J genes are TRBV29-1 and TRBJ2-1; D may be TRBD1 or TRBD2 (6 bases each). The CDR3 contains 13 residues. Deletions cut 4 bases from V and 15 bases from J, with 22 bases between. Germline CDR1 and CDR2: SQVTM and ANQGSEA. The CDR3 region is CSVGAGELAGGFF. The CDR3 bases are TGCAGCGTTGGGGCAGGGGAACTAGCTGGAGGGTTCTTC.

This clonotype was counted at least ten times. The rearrangement links TRBV11-1 to TRBJ2-3; 9 nucleotides agree with TRBD1. V shed 3 bases and J 2 bases; nucleotides not matched to a gene: 6. CDR3 size: 16 residues. Germline assignment: CDR1 SGHAT and CDR2 FQDESV (reference sequence). CDR3 DNA sequence: TGTGCCAGCAGCTTGAGGGACAGGGCCCCCACAGATACGCAGTATTTT. It yields the protein CASSLRDRAPTDTQYF.

This clonotype was seen many times. This chain uses TRBV5-1 with TRBJ2-7; D is ambiguous. In germline, CDR1 is SGHRS, CDR2 YFSETQ. V dropped 0 bases and J dropped 6 bases, with 4 bases sitting between them. CDR3 length: 11 amino acids. CDR3 amino acids: CASSLESEQYF. CDR3 bases: TGCGCCAGCAGCTTGGAGTCCGAGCAGTACTTC.

This sequence joins TRBV24-1 and TRBJ2-5; D gene unclear. The CDR3 contains 13 residues. The V gene's germline CDR1 is KGHDR and CDR2 SFDVKD. Trimming removed 3 bases at V and 0 bases at J, with 4 bases between. DNA of the CDR3: TGTGCCACCAGTGATCTGTACCAAGAGACCCAGTACTTC. This translates into CATSDLYQETQYF.

This clonotype has ten or more counts. V is TRBV19 and J is TRBJ1-5; D may be TRBD1 (6 bases). The CDR3 is 14 residues long. Trimming took 3 bases from V and 4 from J, leaving 10 bases between them. Germline lookup yields CDR1 LNHDA and CDR2 SQIVND (reference sequence). The CDR3 DNA sequence: TGTGCCAGTAGTATCGGTACAGGGAATCAGCCCCAGCATTTT. Translated: CASSIGTGNQPQHF. Using reference TRBV19 and TRBJ1-5 for the parts outside the CDR3, the full variable domain is DGGITQSPKYLFRKEGQNVTLSCEQNLNHDAMYWYRQDPGQGLRLIYYSQIVNDFQKGDIAEGYSVSREKKESFPLTVTSAQKNPTAFYLCASSIGTGNQPQHFGDGTRLSIL.

In this sample, this clonotype turned up many times. V usage is TRBV19 and J usage is TRBJ1-1; the match to TRBD1 covers 8 bases. The CDR3 is 15 amino acids. Germline values: CDR1 LNHDA, CDR2 SQIVND (reference sequence). The V segment lost 1 base and the J segment 6 bases; nucleotides outside the gene matches: 7. The CDR3 region is CASSIGSRGHAEAFF. The DNA of the CDR3 is TGTGCCAGTAGTATAGGATCCAGGGGGCATGCTGAAGCTTTCTTT.

V usage is TRBV10-3 and J usage is TRBJ1-1; no firm D call. V lost 8 bases and J 7 bases, leaving 14 bases between the germline ends. Germline CDR1 and CDR2: ENHRY and SYGVKD. The CDR3 length is 12 residues. The CDR3 DNA sequence: TGTGCCATCGGAGGACGTACCGATGAAGCTTTCTTT. It yields the protein CAIGGRTDEAFF.

At least ten counts were recorded for this clonotype. The chain carries TRBV19 and TRBJ2-5; TRBD1 agrees at 9 bases. V gave up 5 bases and J gave up 4 bases; unmatched junction bases: 23. This CDR3 has 20 amino acids. From germline, CDR1 is LNHDA and CDR2 SQIVND (reference sequence). DNA for the CDR3: TGTGCCAGTAGTTTCCGGCCGGGACAGGGAGGCCGGCTGGCCGGAGAGACCCAGTACTTC. Translated, it gives CASSFRPGQGGRLAGETQYF.

This chain links TRBV12-5 with TRBJ2-2, with unresolved D. In germline, CDR1 is LGHNT, CDR2 FRNRAP. CDR3 length: 14 residues. Between the trimmed V and J ends, which lost 3 bases and 0 bases, there was a span of 5 bases. This CDR3 is CASGFLPNTGELFF. DNA of the CDR3: TGTGCTAGTGGTTTTCTTCCGAACACCGGGGAGCTGTTTTTT.

At least ten counts were recorded for this clonotype. The chain couples TRBV20-1 to TRBJ2-3; 10 bases line up with TRBD2. Germline V gene sequence: CDR1 DFQATT, CDR2 SNEGSKA (reference sequence). The CDR3 has 12 amino acids. The CDR3 sequence is CGLGLAVDTQYF. The CDR3 DNA sequence: TGCGGCCTCGGACTAGCGGTAGATACGCAGTATTTT.

In its sample, this clonotype was seen a few times. This sequence joins TRBV20-1 and TRBJ1-6, with a possible D match to TRBD1 (5 bases). Germline-derived CDR1 and CDR2 are DFQATT and SNEGSKA (reference sequence). The CDR3 extends over 14 amino acids. With 6 bases removed from V and 8 bases from J, the gap between germline ends came to 17 bases. CDR3 in amino acids: CSASRVTEDSPLHF. The CDR3 nucleotides read TGCAGTGCCAGTCGGGTGACAGAGGATTCACCCCTCCACTTT.

This clonotype turned up a few times. The gene calls are TRBV20-1 and TRBJ2-1; perhaps D is TRBD1 or TRBD2 (5 bases each). Germline assignment: CDR1 DFQATT and CDR2 SNEGSKA (reference sequence). The CDR3 is 16 amino acids. V lost 3 bases, J lost 5 bases, and 20 bases lay in between. CDR3 DNA sequence: TGCAGTGCTAGTCCTGAGGGACGGGGAAACCACAATGAGCAGTTCTTC. Translation gives CSASPEGRGNHNEQFF.